Described below is a single T cell receptor beta chain sequence and its context. The antigen is unknown. This sample is drawn from a study of PD-1 blockade in classical Hodgkin lymphoma. Study results and limitations: Newly diagnosed patients were reported to exhibit reduced baseline TCR diversity relative to healthy donors. Repertoire difference causes, possibly disease activity or prior therapy, remain undefined.

This CDR3 region has 12 residues. Deletions cut 5 bases from V and 12 bases from J, with 14 bases between. Germline values: CDR1 LNHDA, CDR2 SQIVND (reference sequence). Some clones are missing from TCRdb's copy, which holds only in-frame ones; the method was immunoSEQ multiplex PCR. This table holds 13,000 to 15,000 clones, 91% found once. Time point given: newly diagnosed, previously untreated cHL patient sample. CD8+ T cells were isolated from thawed PBMCs by magnetic negative selection. PBMCs from patients with newly diagnosed, untreated classical Hodgkin lymphoma served as a comparison group for the relapsed/refractory trial patients.

The sequence was collected from a human donor with classical Hodgkin lymphoma. J is TRBJ2-1 and V is TRBV19; D is unresolved. Sequencing used CD8+ T cells from blood. The CDR3: CASSLGPLWQFF. The DNA of the CDR3 is TGTGCCAGTAGTCTTGGACCTTTATGGCAGTTCTTC.